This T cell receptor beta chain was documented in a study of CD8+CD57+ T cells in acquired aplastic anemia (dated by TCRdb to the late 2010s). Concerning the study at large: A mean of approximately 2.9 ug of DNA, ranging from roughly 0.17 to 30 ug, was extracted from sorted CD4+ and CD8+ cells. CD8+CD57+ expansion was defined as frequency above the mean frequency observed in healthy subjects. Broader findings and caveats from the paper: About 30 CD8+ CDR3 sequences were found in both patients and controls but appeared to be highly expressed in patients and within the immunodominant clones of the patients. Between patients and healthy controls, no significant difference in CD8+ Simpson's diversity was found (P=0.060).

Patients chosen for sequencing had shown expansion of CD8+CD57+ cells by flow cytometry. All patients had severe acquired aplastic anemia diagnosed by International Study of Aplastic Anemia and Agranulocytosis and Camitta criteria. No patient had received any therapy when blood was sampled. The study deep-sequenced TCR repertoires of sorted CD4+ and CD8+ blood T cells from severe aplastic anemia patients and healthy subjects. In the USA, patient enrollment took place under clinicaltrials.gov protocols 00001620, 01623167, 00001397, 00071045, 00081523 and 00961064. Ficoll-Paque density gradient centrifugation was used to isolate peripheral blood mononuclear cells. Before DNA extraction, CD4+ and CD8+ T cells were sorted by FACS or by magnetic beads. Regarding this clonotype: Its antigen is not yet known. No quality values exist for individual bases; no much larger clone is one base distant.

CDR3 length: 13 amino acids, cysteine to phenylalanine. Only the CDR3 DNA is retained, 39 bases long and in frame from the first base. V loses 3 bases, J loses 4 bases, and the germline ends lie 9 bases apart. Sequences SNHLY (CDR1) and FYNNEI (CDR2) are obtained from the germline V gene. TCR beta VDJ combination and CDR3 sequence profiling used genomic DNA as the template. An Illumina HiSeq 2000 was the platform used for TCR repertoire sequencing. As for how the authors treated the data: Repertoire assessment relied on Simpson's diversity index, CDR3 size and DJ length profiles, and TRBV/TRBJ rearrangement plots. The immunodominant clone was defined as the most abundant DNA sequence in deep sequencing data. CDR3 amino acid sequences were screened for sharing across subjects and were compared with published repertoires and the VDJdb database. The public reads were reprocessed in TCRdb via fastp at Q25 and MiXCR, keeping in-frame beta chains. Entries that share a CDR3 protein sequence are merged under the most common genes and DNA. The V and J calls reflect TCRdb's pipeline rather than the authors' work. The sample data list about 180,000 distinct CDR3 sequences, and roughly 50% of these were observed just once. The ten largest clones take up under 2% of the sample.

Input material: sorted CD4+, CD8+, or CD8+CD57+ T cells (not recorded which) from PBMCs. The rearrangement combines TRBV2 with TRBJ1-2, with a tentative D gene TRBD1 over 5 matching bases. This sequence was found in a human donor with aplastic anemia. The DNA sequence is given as TGTGCCAGCAGTGACGAAGGGGTCTATGGCTACACCTTC. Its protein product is CASSDEGVYGYTF.